This TCR beta chain is from a study of regulatory T cells in long-lasting Graves disease. The authors built TCR beta libraries using iRepertoire HTBI primers and Arm-PCR of CDR3 regions. TCRdb itself ran the multiplex PCR reads through MiXCR, one entry per CDR3 protein. This sample yields 400,000 to 450,000 distinct CDR3 sequences, of which about 15% are seen a single time; 16% belongs to the top ten. Time point denoted: newly diagnosed GD, antithyroid drugs for less than 3 months. PBMC RNA served as the TCR library source. Study-level findings and limits: Repertoires from persistent disease leaned toward TRBV28, TRBJ1-2 and TRBJ2-5. Not thyroid tissue but only peripheral blood was studied.

This CDR3 region has 14 residues. From germline, CDR1 is LNHNV and CDR2 YYDKDF (reference sequence). V was shortened by 1 base and J by 2 bases, with 8 bases between the two germline ends. This clonotype was detected many times. Its antigen is unknown. The sample was also linked to a second study, of T cells in Graves' hyperthyroidism and ophthalmopathy. That paper adds: The HTBI primer set served for first-round RT-PCR of the TCR CDR3. Within blood appeared most thyroid clonotypes that had expanded above 0.001.

The sequence was collected from a woman aged 25 to 39 with Graves disease. This chain uses TRBV15 with TRBJ1-1, with D unclear. Here the sequenced sample was peripheral blood mononuclear cells (PBMCs), taken at new diagnosis, from a patient treated with antithyroid drugs. The CDR3 bases are TGTGCCACCAGCAGAGTCGCGGATAACACTGAAGCTTTCTTT. Amino acid sequence: CATSRVADNTEAFF.